One sample yielded the 14 T cell receptor beta chains listed below, sequenced in a study of tumor-infiltrating lymphocytes in primary liver carcinoma. The template, around 520 ng total RNA, yielded TCR beta cDNA made with a constant-region primer. For TCR beta, libraries were produced by three nested multiplex PCR rounds using slightly modified ARM-PCR. TRBV1-TRBV30 forward primers paired with a C-beta reverse primer drove the first two PCR rounds, approximately 11 cycles each. A single record per CDR3 protein comes from TCRdb applying MiXCR to the multiplex PCR reads. The repertoire holds some 180,000 distinct CDR3 sequences, with around 85% as singletons. The tissue used was unsorted bulk material of roughly 17-32 mg. RNA and DNA were co-extracted from it with the AllPrep DNA/RNA mini kit. The specimen was tumor tissue from primary liver carcinoma. The receptors here all came from a man between 40 and 49 years old with primary liver carcinoma and hepatitis B virus infection.

In its sample, this clonotype was seen a few times. One base away lies a much larger clone, so this may be a sequencing read error. The chain links TRBV13 to TRBJ2-3, with D possibly matching TRBD2 (5 bases). The CDR3 is 13 amino acids. CDR1 is PRHDT and CDR2 is FYEKMQ in the germline V gene (reference sequence). CDR3 in DNA: TGTGCCAGCAGCTTAAAGAGGGCAGATATGCAGTATTTT. Translation: CASSLKRADMQYF.

To note about this clonotype: One end of the junction varies from germline; a read error may be responsible. The CDR3 DNA reads as TGTACCAGCAGCCTCCGGGACAGGGCCCGCAAGTACTACTTC. It encodes CTSSLRDRARKYYF. The J gene is TRBJ2-7, the V gene TRBV6-2 or TRBV6-3; 9 bases fit TRBD1. Germline loops: CDR1 MNHEY, CDR2 SVGEGT. This CDR3 has 14 amino acids.

Comments on this clonotype: A read error may produce the germline difference seen at one junction end. The J gene is TRBJ2-7, the V gene TRBV12-3 or TRBV12-4; tentatively, D is TRBD1 or TRBD2 (6 bases each). There are 16 residues in the CDR3. The CDR3 spells CASSLMGGLRPYAQYF. The CDR3 nucleotides are TGTGCCAGCAGTTTAATGGGGGGCCTACGACCCTACGCGCAGTACTTC.

This clonotype was seen a few times. The germline gene is not matched at one end of the junction; a read error may be the cause. The V gene is TRBV10-3, the J gene TRBJ1-2, with 8 bases aligning to TRBD1. The germline V gene has CDR1 ENHRY and CDR2 SYGVKD. The CDR3 covers 14 residues. This CDR3 is CAITETRTGYGYTF. In DNA, the CDR3 is TGTGCCATCACTGAAACCAGGACAGGGTATGGTTACACCTTC.

This clonotype was detected only a few times. This is likely a read error, given that the CDR3 carries no conserved phenylalanine or tryptophan at its end. The chain is built from TRBV20-1 and TRBJ2-1, with 7 bases aligning to TRBD2. Looked up from germline, CDR1 is DFQATT and CDR2 is SNEGSKA (reference sequence). CDR3 length: 15 residues. The trim removed 0 bases at V and 10 bases at J, leaving 12 bases unmatched. CDR3 region: CSAREMASGLLEQFL. The CDR3, as DNA: TGCAGTGCTAGAGAGATGGCTAGCGGTTTACTAGAGCAGTTCCTC.

The rearrangement uses TRBV29-1 and TRBJ2-5; TRBD1 agrees at 10 bases. In germline, CDR1 is SQVTM, CDR2 ANQGSEA. Trimming removed 1 base from V and 14 bases from J; junction bases left unmatched: 10. The CDR3 is 13 amino acids. The CDR3: CSVEGTGGEIHYF. CDR3 nucleotides: TGCAGCGTTGAAGGGACAGGGGGGGAGATCCATTACTTC.

Comment on this clonotype: Compared with germline, one end of the junction differs, possibly owing to a read error. This rearrangement joins TRBV5-4 to TRBJ1-1, with unresolved D. The CDR3 runs 14 residues. Looked up from germline, CDR1 is SGHNT and CDR2 is YYREEE (reference sequence). DNA for the CDR3: TGTGCCAGCAGCTTTCCCGGGATGAACACTGAAGCTTACTTT. It is translated as CASSFPGMNTEAYF.

In nucleotides, the CDR3 is TGTGCCAGCAGCCTAATGACTAGCGGGAGGGCCGGCACGGAGACCCAGTACTTC. Protein sequence: CASSLMTSGRAGTETQYF. The chain combines TRBV4-2 with TRBJ2-5; 14 nucleotides agree with TRBD2. The CDR3 length is 18 residues. Germline loops: CDR1 LGHNA, CDR2 YNFKEQ. V lost 4 bases, J lost 5 bases, and 12 bases stayed unmatched.

This clonotype was counted a few times. This could be a read error, since a much larger clone is one nucleotide away. The rearrangement joins TRBV10-2 to TRBJ2-1, with 7 bases lining up with TRBD2. CDR3 length: 14 residues. V shed 8 bases and J 9 bases; nucleotides not matched to a gene: 13. The germline V gene has CDR1 WSHSY and CDR2 SAAADI. Written as DNA, the CDR3 is TGCGCCAGCGGTACTAGCGAGGGTGGGGGTGAGCAGTTCTTC. Its translation is CASGTSEGGGEQFF.

Turning to this clonotype: One end of the junction is discordant with germline, which a read error may explain. The chain recombines TRBV10-2 with TRBJ2-7; 7 positions match TRBD1. Germline loops: CDR1 WSHSY, CDR2 SAAADI. The CDR3 sequence is 12 residues long. DNA of the CDR3: TGCGCCAGAGGGGGCAGGTCCTACGAGCAGTATTTC. This codes for CARGGRSYEQYF.

This chain connects TRBV5-4 to TRBJ2-5; 8 nucleotides align to TRBD2. The CDR3 has 15 amino acids. V lost 8 bases and J lost 2; bases outside the gene matches: 11. Germline V lookup: CDR1 SGHNT, CDR2 YYREEE (reference sequence). The CDR3 reads CARSPASGRQETQYF. Written as DNA, the CDR3 is TGTGCCAGGAGCCCGGCTAGCGGGCGGCAAGAGACCCAGTACTTC.

On this clonotype: One end of the junction fails to match germline, which may point to a read error. The chain employs TRBV6-2 or TRBV6-3 and TRBJ2-7; 11 bases line up with TRBD2. Germline CDR1 is MNHEY and CDR2 is SVGEGT. The length of the CDR3 is 16 residues. Here the CDR3 DNA reads TGTGCCAGCAGTTATTCGTCTAGCGGGAGGAGATACGAGCACTACTTC. Residues: CASSYSSSGRRYEHYF.

This clonotype was counted between two and nine times. The junction and the germline gene differ at one end; a read error may be behind it. The V and J genes are TRBV4-1 and TRBJ2-2, with a tentative D call TRBD2 (5 bases). CDR1 MGHRA and CDR2 YSYEKL come from the germline V gene. This CDR3 has 13 residues. Here the CDR3 reads CASSHAVAGKLFF. In DNA form, the CDR3 reads TGTGCCAGCAGCCACGCCGTAGCCGGGAAGCTGTTTTTT.

With regard to this clonotype: An end of the junction does not agree with germline; a read error may underlie this. The rearrangement joins TRBV5-1 to TRBJ2-1, with TRBD2 matching 12 bases. This CDR3 is built from 16 residues. Looked up from germline, CDR1 is SGHRS and CDR2 is YFSETQ. DNA for the CDR3: TGCGCCAGCAGCTTCGGACTAGCGGGACCGAACAATGAACAGTTCTTC. Protein sequence: CASSFGLAGPNNEQFF. The variable domain in full, with the rest retrieved from reference TRBV5-1 and TRBJ2-1, is KAGVTQTPRYLIKTRGQQVTLSCSPISGHRSVSWYQQTPGQGLQFLFEYFSETQRNKGNFPGRFSGRQFSNSRSEMNVSTLELGDSALYLCASSFGLAGPNNEQFFGPGTRLTVL.